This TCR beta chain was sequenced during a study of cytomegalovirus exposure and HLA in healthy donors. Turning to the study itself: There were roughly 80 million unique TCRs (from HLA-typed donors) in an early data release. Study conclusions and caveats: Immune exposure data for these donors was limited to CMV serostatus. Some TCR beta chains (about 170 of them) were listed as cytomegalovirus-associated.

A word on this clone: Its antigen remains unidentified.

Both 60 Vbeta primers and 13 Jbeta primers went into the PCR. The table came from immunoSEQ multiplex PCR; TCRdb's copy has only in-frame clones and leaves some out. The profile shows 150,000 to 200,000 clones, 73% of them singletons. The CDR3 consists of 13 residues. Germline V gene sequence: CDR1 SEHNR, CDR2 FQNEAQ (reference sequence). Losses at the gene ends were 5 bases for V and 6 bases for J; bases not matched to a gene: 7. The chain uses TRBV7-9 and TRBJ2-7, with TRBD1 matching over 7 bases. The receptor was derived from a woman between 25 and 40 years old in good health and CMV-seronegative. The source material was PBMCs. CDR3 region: CASSRFTGVEQYF. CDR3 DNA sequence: TGTGCCAGCAGCCGTTTTACAGGGGTCGAGCAGTACTTC.